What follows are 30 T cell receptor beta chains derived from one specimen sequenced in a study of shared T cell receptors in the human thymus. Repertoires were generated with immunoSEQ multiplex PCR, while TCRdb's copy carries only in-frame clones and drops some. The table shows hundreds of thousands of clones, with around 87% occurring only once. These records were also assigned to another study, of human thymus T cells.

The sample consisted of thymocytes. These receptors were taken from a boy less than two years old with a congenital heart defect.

The CDR3 region is CASSYSKLGRAVGYTF. DNA of the CDR3: TGTGCCAGCAGTTACTCGAAGTTAGGCAGGGCGGTTGGCTACACCTTC. This rearrangement joins TRBV6-5 to TRBJ1-2; possible D gene TRBD1, 5 bases. Germline lookup yields CDR1 MNHEY and CDR2 SVGAGI. There are 16 residues in the CDR3. V was clipped by 0 bases and J by 7 bases, with 18 bases between them.

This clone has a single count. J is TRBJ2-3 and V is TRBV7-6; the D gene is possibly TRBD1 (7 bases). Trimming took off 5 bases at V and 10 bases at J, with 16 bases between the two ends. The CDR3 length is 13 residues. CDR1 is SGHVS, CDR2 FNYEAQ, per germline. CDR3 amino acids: CASSIGGGFAQYF. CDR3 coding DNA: TGTGCCAGCAGCATAGGAGGGGGCTTTGCGCAGTATTTT.

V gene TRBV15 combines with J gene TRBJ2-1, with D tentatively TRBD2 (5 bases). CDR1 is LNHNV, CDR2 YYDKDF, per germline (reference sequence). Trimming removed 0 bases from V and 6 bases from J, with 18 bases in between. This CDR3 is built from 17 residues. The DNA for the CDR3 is TGTGCCACCAGCAGAGATTACGGGGAATCCAACGGCAATGAGCAGTTCTTC. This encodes CATSRDYGESNGNEQFF. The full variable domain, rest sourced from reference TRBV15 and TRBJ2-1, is DAMVIQNPRYQVTQFGKPVTLSCSQTLNHNVMYWYQQKSSQAPKLLFHYYDKDFNNEADTPDNFQSRRPNTSFCFLDIRSPGLGDTAMYLCATSRDYGESNGNEQFFGPGTRLTVL.

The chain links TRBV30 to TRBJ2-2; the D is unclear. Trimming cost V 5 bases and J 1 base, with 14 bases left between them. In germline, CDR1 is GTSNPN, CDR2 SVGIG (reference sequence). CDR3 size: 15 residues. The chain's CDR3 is CAWAAQRLNTGELFF. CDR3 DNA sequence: TGTGCCTGGGCCGCACAGAGATTGAACACCGGGGAGCTGTTTTTT.

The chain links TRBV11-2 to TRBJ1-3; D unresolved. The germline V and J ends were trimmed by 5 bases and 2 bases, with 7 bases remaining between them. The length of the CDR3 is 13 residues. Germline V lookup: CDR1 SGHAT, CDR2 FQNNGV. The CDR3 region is CASSPSAGNTIYF. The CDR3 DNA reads TGTGCCAGCAGCCCCTCTGCTGGAAACACCATATATTTT.

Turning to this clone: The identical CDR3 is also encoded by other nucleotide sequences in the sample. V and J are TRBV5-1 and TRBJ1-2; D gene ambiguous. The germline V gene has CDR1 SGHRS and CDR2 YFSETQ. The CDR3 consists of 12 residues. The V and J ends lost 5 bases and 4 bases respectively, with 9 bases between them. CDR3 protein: CASSPGGYGYTF. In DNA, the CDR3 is TGCGCCAGCAGTCCGGGAGGCTATGGCTACACCTTC.

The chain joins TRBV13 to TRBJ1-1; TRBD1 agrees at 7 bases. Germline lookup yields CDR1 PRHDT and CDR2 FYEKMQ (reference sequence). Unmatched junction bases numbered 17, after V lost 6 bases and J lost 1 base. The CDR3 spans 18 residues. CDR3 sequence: CASSQVNRQGSGNTEAFF. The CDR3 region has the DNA TGTGCCAGCAGTCAAGTAAATCGACAGGGTAGTGGGAACACTGAAGCTTTCTTT.

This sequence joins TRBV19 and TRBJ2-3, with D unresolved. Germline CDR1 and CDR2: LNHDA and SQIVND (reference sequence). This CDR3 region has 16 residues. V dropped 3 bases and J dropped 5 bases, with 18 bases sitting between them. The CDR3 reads CASSIRKHLGLDTQYF. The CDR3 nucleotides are TGTGCCAGTAGTATTCGGAAGCATCTCGGGTTAGATACGCAGTATTTT.

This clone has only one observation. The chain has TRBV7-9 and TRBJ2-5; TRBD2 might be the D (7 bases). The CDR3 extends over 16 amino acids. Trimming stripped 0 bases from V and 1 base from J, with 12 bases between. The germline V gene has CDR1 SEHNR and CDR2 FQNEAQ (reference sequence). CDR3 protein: CASSLAGASGQETQYF. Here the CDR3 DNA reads TGTGCCAGCAGCTTAGCGGGGGCTAGCGGCCAAGAGACCCAGTACTTC.

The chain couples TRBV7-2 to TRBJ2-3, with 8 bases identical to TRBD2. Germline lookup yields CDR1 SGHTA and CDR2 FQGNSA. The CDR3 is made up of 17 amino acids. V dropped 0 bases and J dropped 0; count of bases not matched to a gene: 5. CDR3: CASSLAGGGLSTDTQYF. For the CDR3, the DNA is TGTGCCAGCAGCTTAGCGGGCGGGGGGCTTAGCACAGATACGCAGTATTTT.

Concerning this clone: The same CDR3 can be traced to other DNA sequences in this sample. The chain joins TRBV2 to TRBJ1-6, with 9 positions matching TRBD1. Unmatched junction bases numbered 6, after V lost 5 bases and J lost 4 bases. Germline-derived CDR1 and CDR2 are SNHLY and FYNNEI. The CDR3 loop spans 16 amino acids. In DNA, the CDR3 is TGTGCCAGCAGTAGGATTGGACAGGGGTATAATTCACCCCTCCACTTT. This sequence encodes CASSRIGQGYNSPLHF.

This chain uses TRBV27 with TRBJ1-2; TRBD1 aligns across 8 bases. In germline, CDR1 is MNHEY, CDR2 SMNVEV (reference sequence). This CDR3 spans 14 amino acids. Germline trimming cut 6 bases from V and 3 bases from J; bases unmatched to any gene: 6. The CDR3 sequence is CASRQGAWDYGYTF. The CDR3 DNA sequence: TGTGCCAGCAGGCAGGGGGCCTGGGACTATGGCTACACCTTC.

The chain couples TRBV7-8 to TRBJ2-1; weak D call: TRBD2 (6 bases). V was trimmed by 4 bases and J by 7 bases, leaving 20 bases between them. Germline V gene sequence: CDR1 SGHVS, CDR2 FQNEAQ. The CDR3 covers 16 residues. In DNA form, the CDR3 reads TGTGCCAGCAGCTCCATCTTCGCGGGGAGAAGGAATGAGCAGTTCTTC. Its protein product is CASSSIFAGRRNEQFF.

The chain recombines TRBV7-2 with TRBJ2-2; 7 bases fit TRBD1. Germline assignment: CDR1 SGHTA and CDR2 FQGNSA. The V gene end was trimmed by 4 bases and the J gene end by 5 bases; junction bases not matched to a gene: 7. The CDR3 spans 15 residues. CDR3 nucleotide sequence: TGTGCCAGCAGCTCCTCAGGGGGTCGGACCGGGGAGCTGTTTTTT. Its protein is CASSSSGGRTGELFF.

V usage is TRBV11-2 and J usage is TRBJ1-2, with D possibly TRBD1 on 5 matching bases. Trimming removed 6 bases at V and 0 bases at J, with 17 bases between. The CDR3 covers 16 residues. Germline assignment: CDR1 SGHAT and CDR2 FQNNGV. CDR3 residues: CASSFIGAGTNYGYTF. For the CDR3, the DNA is TGTGCCAGCAGTTTTATTGGTGCAGGGACTAACTATGGCTACACCTTC.

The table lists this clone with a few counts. CDR3 residues: CASSQTRDFSQYF. CDR3 DNA sequence: TGCGCCAGCAGCCAAACCCGGGACTTCTCGCAGTATTTT. The chain combines TRBV4-3 with TRBJ2-3; perhaps TRBD2 as D (6 bases). The V and J ends lost 2 bases and 10 bases respectively, with 13 bases between them. The germline CDR1 and CDR2 sequences are LGHNA and YSLEER. The CDR3 sequence is 13 residues long.

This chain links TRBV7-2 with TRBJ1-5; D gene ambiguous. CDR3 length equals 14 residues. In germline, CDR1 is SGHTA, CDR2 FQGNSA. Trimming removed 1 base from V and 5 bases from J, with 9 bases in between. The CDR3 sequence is CASSLEYGDQPQHF. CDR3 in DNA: TGTGCCAGCAGCTTAGAGTACGGGGATCAGCCCCAGCATTTT.

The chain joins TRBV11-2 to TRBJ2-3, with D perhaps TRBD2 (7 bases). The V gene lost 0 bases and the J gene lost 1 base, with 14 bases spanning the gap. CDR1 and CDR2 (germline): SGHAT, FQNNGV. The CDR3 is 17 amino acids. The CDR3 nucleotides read TGTGCCAGCAGCTTAGATGTCGGGGGGCAAGGCACAGATACGCAGTATTTT. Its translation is CASSLDVGGQGTDTQYF.

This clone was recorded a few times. This CDR3 is CASSEENTLANYGYTF. In nucleotides, the CDR3 is TGTGCCAGCAGTGAAGAAAACACCCTAGCTAACTATGGCTACACCTTC. The chain combines TRBV6-1 with TRBJ1-2; D unresolved. The CDR3 sequence is 16 residues long. Germline CDR1 MNHNS, CDR2 SASEGT. V dropped 1 base and J dropped 0 bases, with 12 bases sitting between them.

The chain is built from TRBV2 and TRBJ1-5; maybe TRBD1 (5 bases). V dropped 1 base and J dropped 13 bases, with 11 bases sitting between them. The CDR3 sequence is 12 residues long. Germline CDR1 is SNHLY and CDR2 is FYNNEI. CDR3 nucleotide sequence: TGTGCCAGCAGTGAAGAGGCACAGGAGCAGCATTTT. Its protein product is CASSEEAQEQHF.

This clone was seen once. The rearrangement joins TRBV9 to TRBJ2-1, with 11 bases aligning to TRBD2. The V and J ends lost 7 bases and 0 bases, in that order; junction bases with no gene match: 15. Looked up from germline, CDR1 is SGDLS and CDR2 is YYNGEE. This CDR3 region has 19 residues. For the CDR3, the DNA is TGTGCCAGCCATCCGACTAGCGGGGAAGTTTCTAGCTCCTACAATGAGCAGTTCTTC. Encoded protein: CASHPTSGEVSSSYNEQFF.

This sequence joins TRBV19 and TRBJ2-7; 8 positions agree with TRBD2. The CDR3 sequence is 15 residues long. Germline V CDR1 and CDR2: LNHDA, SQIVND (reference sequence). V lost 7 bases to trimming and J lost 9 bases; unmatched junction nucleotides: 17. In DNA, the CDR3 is TGTGCCAGTATGGCGGGGGGACACTCACCTGAGGGGCAGTACTTC. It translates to CASMAGGHSPEGQYF.

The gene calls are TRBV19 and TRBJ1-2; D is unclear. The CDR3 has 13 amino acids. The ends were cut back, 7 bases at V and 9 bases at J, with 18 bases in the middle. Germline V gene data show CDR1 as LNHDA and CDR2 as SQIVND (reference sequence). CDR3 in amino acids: CASNPSGRASYTF. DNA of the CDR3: TGTGCCAGTAACCCCTCGGGGAGGGCGAGCTACACCTTC.

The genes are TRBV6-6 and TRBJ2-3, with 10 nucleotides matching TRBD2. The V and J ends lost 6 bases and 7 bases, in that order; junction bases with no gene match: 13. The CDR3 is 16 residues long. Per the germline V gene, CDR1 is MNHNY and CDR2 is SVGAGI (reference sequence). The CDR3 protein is CASSPMEREGTHTQYF. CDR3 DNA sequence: TGTGCCAGCAGCCCGATGGAGCGGGAGGGAACACATACGCAGTATTTT.

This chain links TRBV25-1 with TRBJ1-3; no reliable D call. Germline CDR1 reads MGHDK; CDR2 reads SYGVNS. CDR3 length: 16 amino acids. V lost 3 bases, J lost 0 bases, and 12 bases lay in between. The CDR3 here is CASSEGTDHSGNTIYF. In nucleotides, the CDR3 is TGTGCCAGCAGTGAGGGTACAGACCACTCTGGAAACACCATATATTTT.

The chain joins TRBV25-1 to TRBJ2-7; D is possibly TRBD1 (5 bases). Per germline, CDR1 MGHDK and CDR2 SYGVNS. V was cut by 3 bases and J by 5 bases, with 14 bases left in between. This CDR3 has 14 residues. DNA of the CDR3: TGTGCCAGCAGTGAGCACAGGCTAACCCACGAGCAGTACTTC. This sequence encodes CASSEHRLTHEQYF.

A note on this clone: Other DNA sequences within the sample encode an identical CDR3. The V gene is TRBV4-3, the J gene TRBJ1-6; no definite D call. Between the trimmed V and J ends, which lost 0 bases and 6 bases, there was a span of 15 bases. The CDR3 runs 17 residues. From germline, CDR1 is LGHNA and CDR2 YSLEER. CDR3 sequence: CASSQEAERELNSPLHF. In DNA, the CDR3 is TGCGCCAGCAGCCAAGAAGCCGAACGGGAGCTTAATTCACCCCTCCACTTT.

The CDR3 DNA reads as TGTGCCACCAGCAGTCTAAACAGGGAGAACTCCTACAATGAGCAGTTCTTC. Translation: CATSSLNRENSYNEQFF. This chain uses TRBV15 with TRBJ2-1; a weak D match, TRBD1 (6 bases). The V gene's germline CDR1 is LNHNV and CDR2 YYDKDF (reference sequence). Trimming pared 3 bases from V and 0 bases from J, leaving 15 bases between. The CDR3 consists of 17 residues.

The DNA for the CDR3 is TGTGCCAGCAGCTTGGACCCCTCCCGAACAGGGAGTGCTAGCGAGCAGTACTTC. Translation: CASSLDPSRTGSASEQYF. V usage is TRBV5-6 and J usage is TRBJ2-7; TRBD1 is a possible D gene (6 bases). The CDR3 is made up of 18 amino acids. V was trimmed by 0 bases and J by 6 bases, leaving 25 bases between them. Germline assignment: CDR1 SGHDT and CDR2 YYEEEE.

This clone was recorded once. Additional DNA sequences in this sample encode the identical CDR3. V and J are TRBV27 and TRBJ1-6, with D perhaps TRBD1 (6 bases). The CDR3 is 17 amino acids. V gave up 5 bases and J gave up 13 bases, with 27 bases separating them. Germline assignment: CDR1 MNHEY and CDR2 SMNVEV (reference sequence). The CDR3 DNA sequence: TGTGCCAGCAGTCCCCCTCCCTCTACAGGGATCGGCTGGCCCCTCCACTTT. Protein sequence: CASSPPPSTGIGWPLHF.